The rows below give T cell receptor beta chains drawn from one sample of a study of CD8+ T cells in alopecia areata. Using immunoSEQ multiplex PCR, the repertoire was profiled, and TCRdb retains in-frame clones only, with some absent. Altogether 110,000 to 150,000 clones are present, roughly 50% being singletons, with the ten largest covering under 7.5%. The input for sequencing was CD4+ T cells sorted from blood, taken at week 0. These receptor sequences come from a human donor with alopecia areata. The CDR3 runs from the conserved cysteine through the conserved F or W. The D gene is left open where the match is weak. Rows give clone size only sometimes, using once, few, many, or a class for an expanded clone.

TRBV10-3,15,-,-,TRBJ1-2,CAISVSPGAEYGYTF,TGTGCCATCAGTGTTAGTCCGGGGGCGGAGTATGGCTACACCTTC
TRBV27,15,-,-,TRBJ2-2,CATSRGGRLTGELFF,TGTGCCACGAGTCGCGGGGGCCGATTAACCGGGGAGCTGTTTTTT
TRBV30,13,-,-,TRBJ2-2,CAGQGPNTGELFF,TGTGCTGGGCAGGGCCCGAACACCGGGGAGCTGTTTTTT
TRBV7-2,14,-,-,TRBJ2-1,CASSLAGGLDEQFF,TGTGCCAGCAGCTTAGCGGGGGGGCTAGATGAGCAGTTCTTC
TRBV6-5,13,TRBD1,once,TRBJ1-1,CASSPGTGLGAFF,TGTGCCAGCAGTCCCGGGACAGGATTAGGAGCTTTCTTT
TRBV14,16,-,few,TRBJ2-1,CASSQDGRSSYNEQFF,TGTGCCAGCAGCCAAGATGGGCGGTCCTCCTACAATGAGCAGTTCTTC
TRBV5-1,12,-,-,TRBJ1-6,CASSTGNSPLHF,TGCGCCAGCAGCACCGGGAATTCACCCCTCCACTTT
TRBV7-2,12,-,-,TRBJ2-3,CASSPDTDTQYF,TGTGCCAGCAGCCCGGACACAGATACGCAGTATTTT
TRBV7-2,13,-,-,TRBJ1-2,CASSHGTHYGYTF,TGTGCCAGCAGTCACGGGACACACTATGGCTACACCTTC
TRBV4-1,11,-,-,TRBJ2-1,CASSGGNEQFF,TGCGCCAGCAGTGGGGGTAATGAGCAGTTCTTC
TRBV2,13,-,-,TRBJ2-3,CASRLGGTDTQYF,TGTGCCAGCAGGCTCGGTGGCACAGATACGCAGTATTTT
TRBV4-1,16,-,-,TRBJ2-6,CASSPGPFSGANVLTF,TGCGCCAGCAGCCCTGGACCCTTCTCTGGGGCCAACGTCCTGACTTTC
TRBV23-1,14,-,-,TRBJ2-7,CASSQSARMSEQYF,TGCGCCAGCAGTCAATCGGCCAGGATGAGCGAGCAGTACTTC
TRBV19,13,TRBD1,-,TRBJ2-1,CASSTQGWNEQFF,TGTGCCAGTAGTACACAGGGGTGGAATGAGCAGTTCTTC
TRBV7-9,16,-,-,TRBJ2-4,CASSSLRWGAKNIQYF,TGTGCCAGCAGCTCACTGAGATGGGGAGCCAAAAACATTCAGTACTTC
TRBV7-9,13,-,once,TRBJ1-2,CASSLNNDYGYTF,TGTGCCAGCAGCTTAAACAACGACTATGGCTACACCTTC
TRBV7-2,16,TRBD1,-,TRBJ2-5,CASSLVPGTGYETQYF,TGTGCCAGCAGCTTGGTCCCGGGGACAGGGTACGAGACCCAGTACTTC
TRBV5-6,15,TRBD1,-,TRBJ1-2,CASSLARTGSYGYTF,TGTGCCAGCAGCTTGGCCCGGACAGGGAGCTATGGCTACACCTTC
TRBV5-6,16,-,-,TRBJ1-5,CASSLASQPWNQPQHF,TGTGCCAGCAGCTTGGCCAGTCAGCCCTGGAATCAGCCCCAGCATTTT
TRBV5-1,14,-,-,TRBJ1-3,CASSKSNSGNTIYF,TGCGCCAGCAGTAAGTCGAACTCTGGAAACACCATATATTTT
TRBV5-1,13,-,-,TRBJ2-5,CASSFSGQETQYF,TGCGCCAGCAGCTTCTCCGGCCAAGAGACCCAGTACTTC
TRBV5-4,16,-,-,TRBJ2-1,CASSLGGINIPNEQFF,TGTGCCAGCAGCTTGGGGGGGATTAATATCCCCAATGAGCAGTTCTTC
TRBV29-1,13,-,once,TRBJ1-1,CSSSQWGNTEAFF,TGCAGCTCGAGCCAGTGGGGGAACACTGAAGCTTTCTTT
TRBV4-3,13,-,once,TRBJ1-2,CASSQGGPYGYTF,TGCGCCAGCAGCCAAGGGGGGCCCTATGGCTACACCTTC
TRBV5-1,14,TRBD1,-,TRBJ1-1,CASSSGTGGTEAFF,TGCGCCAGCAGCTCCGGGACAGGGGGCACTGAAGCTTTCTTT
TRBV19,17,TRBD2,-,TRBJ2-1,CASSMTSRPSSYNEQFF,TGTGCCAGTAGTATGACTAGCAGGCCCAGCTCCTACAATGAGCAGTTCTTC
TRBV15,16,-,-,TRBJ1-6,CATSRDEPFYNSPLHF,TGTGCCACCAGCAGAGATGAACCCTTTTATAATTCACCCCTCCACTTT
TRBV7-9,13,-,few,TRBJ2-3,CASSLVVTDTQYF,TGTGCCAGCAGCTTAGTGGTCACAGATACGCAGTATTTT
TRBV10-1,12,TRBD1,-,TRBJ1-2,CASVETGNGYTF,TGCGCCAGCGTGGAGACAGGGAACGGCTACACCTTC
TRBV2,14,-,-,TRBJ2-5,CASRRRKVQETQYF,TGTGCCAGCAGGCGGAGGAAGGTGCAAGAGACCCAGTACTTC
TRBV18,13,-,-,TRBJ1-1,CASRLTENTEAFF,TGTGCCAGCCGCCTGACAGAGAACACTGAAGCTTTCTTT
TRBV29-1,15,TRBD1,few,TRBJ2-7,CSGHHRDRAVYEQYF,TGCAGCGGACACCACCGGGACAGGGCCGTCTACGAGCAGTACTTC
TRBV29-1,13,-,-,TRBJ1-1,CSAKGSMNTEAFF,TGCAGCGCTAAGGGCAGTATGAACACTGAAGCTTTCTTT
TRBV30,16,TRBD2,-,TRBJ2-3,CAWSPGLAGGSDTQYF,TGTGCCTGGAGTCCGGGACTAGCGGGGGGATCAGATACGCAGTATTTT
TRBV7-3,13,-,-,TRBJ2-5,CASSPRQSETQYF,TGTGCCAGCAGTCCTAGACAGTCGGAGACCCAGTACTTC
TRBV29-1,16,-,-,TRBJ2-7,CSVPQEGRSWSYEQYF,TGCAGCGTCCCACAGGAGGGGAGGTCATGGTCCTACGAGCAGTACTTC
TRBV2,15,-,-,TRBJ1-5,CASRRGDGSNQPQHF,TGTGCCAGTCGCCGCGGAGACGGCAGCAATCAGCCCCAGCATTTT
TRBV9,16,TRBD2,-,TRBJ2-2,CASSDGRDYFTGELFF,TGTGCCAGCAGCGATGGCCGGGACTACTTCACCGGGGAGCTGTTTTTT
TRBV27,16,TRBD1,-,TRBJ1-6,CASSHPTGDYNSPLHF,TGTGCCAGCAGTCACCCGACAGGGGATTATAATTCACCCCTCCACTTT
TRBV19,16,TRBD2,few,TRBJ2-5,CASSDGLAAFQETQYF,TGTGCCAGTAGTGATGGACTAGCGGCCTTCCAAGAGACCCAGTACTTC
TRBV11-2,15,TRBD2,few,TRBJ2-7,CASSAPGLGTYEQYF,TGTGCCAGCAGCGCCCCGGGACTAGGAACCTACGAGCAGTACTTC
TRBV6-5,15,TRBD1,once,TRBJ1-2,CASSPLQGGLSGYTF,TGTGCCAGCTCCCCCCTGCAGGGGGGTCTATCGGGCTACACCTTC
TRBV29-1,13,TRBD1,-,TRBJ1-4,CSVGQGADEKLFF,TGCAGCGTGGGACAGGGGGCTGATGAAAAACTGTTTTTT
TRBV27,13,-,-,TRBJ1-3,CASSMGLGNTIYF,TGTGCCAGCAGTATGGGACTTGGAAACACCATATATTTT
TRBV13,12,-,few,TRBJ2-7,CASSPQGFEQYF,TGTGCCAGCAGCCCTCAGGGGTTCGAGCAGTACTTC
TRBV7-2,13,-,once,TRBJ2-3,CASSWGGTDTQYF,TGTGCCAGCAGCTGGGGAGGCACAGATACGCAGTATTTT
TRBV7-2,15,-,-,TRBJ1-6,CASSPSGSYNSPLHF,TGTGCCAGCAGCCCGTCGGGCTCCTATAATTCACCCCTCCACTTT
TRBV27,15,-,-,TRBJ2-5,CASSRGTGTRETQYF,TGTGCCAGCAGCCGAGGGACAGGGACTAGGGAGACCCAGTACTTC
TRBV30,12,-,-,TRBJ1-2,CAWTREYYGYTF,TGTGCCTGGACAAGGGAGTACTATGGCTACACCTTC